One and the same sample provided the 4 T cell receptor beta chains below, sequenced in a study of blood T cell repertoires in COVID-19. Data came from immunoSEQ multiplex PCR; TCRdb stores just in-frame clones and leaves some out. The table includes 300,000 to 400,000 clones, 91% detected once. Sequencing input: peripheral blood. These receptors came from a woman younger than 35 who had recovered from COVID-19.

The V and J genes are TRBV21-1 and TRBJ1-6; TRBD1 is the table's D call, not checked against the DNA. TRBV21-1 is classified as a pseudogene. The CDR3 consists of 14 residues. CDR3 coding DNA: TGTGCCAGTCCGCCGGACAGCCATAATTCACCCCTCCACTTT. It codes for CASPPDSHNSPLHF.

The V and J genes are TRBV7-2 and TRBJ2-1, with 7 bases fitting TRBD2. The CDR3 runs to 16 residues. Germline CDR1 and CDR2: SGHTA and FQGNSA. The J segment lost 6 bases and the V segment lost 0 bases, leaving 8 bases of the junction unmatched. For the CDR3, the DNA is TGTGCCAGCAGCTTAGCGATCGCGGGAGTGGGCAATGAGCAGTTCTTC. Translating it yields CASSLAIAGVGNEQFF.

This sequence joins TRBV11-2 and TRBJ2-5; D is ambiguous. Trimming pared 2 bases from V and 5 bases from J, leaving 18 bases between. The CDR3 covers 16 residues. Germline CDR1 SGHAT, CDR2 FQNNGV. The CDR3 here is CASSLTIGFLGETQYF. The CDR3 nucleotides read TGTGCCAGCAGCTTAACAATCGGGTTTCTTGGGGAGACCCAGTACTTC. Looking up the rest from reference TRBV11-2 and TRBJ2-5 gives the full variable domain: EAGVAQSPRYKIIEKRQSVAFWCNPISGHATLYWYQQILGQGPKLLIQFQNNGVVDDSQLPKDRFSAERLKGVDSTLKIQPAKLEDSAVYLCASSLTIGFLGETQYFGPGTRLLVL.

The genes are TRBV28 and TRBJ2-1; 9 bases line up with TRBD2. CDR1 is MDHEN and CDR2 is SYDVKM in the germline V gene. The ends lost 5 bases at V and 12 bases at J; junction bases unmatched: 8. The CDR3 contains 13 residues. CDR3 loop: CASSEPGLARQFF. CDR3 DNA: TGTGCCAGCAGTGAACCGGGACTAGCCCGGCAGTTCTTC.